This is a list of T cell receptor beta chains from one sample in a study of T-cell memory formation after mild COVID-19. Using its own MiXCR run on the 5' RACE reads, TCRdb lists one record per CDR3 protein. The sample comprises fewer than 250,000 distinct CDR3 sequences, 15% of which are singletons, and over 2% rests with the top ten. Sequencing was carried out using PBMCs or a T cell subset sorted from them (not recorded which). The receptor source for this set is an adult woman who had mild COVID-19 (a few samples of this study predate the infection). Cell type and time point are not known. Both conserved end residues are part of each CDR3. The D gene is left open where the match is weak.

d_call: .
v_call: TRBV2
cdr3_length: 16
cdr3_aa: CASSEGTANSGNTIYF

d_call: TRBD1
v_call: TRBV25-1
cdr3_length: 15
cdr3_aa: CASSQTGVQGQPQHF

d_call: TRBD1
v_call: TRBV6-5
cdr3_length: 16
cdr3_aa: CASRSHLGGAENIQYF

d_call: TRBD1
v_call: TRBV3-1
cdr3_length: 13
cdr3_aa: CASSDRGRETQYF

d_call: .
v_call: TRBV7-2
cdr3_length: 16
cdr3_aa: CASSFTVTGLEETQYF

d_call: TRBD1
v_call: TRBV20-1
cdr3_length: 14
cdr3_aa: CSARDRQKLYEQYF

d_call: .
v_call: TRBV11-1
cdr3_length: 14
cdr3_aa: CASRLGQYNSPLHF

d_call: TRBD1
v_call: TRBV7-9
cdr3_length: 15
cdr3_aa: CASSKRTGTNSPLHF

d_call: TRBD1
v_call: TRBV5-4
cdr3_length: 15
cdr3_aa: CASCKGAGSQETQYF

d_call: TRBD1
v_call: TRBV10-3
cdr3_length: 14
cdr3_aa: CAISSGGTHYEQYF

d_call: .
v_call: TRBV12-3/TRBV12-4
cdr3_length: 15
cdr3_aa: CASRSRETNTGELFF

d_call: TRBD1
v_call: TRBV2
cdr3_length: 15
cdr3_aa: CASSVDRVVYQPQHF

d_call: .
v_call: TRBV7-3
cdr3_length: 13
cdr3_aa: CASSRIKADTQYF

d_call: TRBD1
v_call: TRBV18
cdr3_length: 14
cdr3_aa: CASSLGQGDSPLHF

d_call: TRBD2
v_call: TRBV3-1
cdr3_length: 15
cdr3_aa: CASSQGTSGSYEQYF

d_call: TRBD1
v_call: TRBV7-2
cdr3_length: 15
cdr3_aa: CASSLGGDRGEEQYF

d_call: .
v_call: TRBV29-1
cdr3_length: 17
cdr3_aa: CSVGPGTGGDGANVLTF

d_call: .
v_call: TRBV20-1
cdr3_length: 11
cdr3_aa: CSARMVDEQFF

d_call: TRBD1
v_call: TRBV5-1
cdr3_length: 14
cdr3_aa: CASSDRTGTHEQYF

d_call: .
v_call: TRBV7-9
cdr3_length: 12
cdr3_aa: CASSSGAYEQYF

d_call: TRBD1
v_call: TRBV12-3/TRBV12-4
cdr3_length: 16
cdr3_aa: CASSLSGQGDNQPQHF

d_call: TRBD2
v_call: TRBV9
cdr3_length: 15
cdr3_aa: CASSAPGLVTGELFF

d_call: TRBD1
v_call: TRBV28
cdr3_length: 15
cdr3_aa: CASSPGTGGGYGYTF

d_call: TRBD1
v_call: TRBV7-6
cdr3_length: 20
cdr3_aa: CASSLIVGTGVPRPTDTQYF

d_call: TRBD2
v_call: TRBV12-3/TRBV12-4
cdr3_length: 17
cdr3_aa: CASSFRVLAGVAETQYF

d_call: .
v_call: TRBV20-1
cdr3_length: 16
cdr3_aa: CSARQNVGLRNYGYTF

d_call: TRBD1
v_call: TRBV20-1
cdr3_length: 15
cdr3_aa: CSATPDREWTDTQYF

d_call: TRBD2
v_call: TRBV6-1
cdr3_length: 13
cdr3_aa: CASREAGGETQYF

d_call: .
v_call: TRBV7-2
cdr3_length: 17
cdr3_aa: CASSLVPPGDIVDTQYF

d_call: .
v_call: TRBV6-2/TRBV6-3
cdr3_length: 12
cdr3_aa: CASSTVGAEAFF

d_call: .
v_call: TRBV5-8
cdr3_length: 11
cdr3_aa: CASSSSLEAFF

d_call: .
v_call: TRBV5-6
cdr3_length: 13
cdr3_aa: CASSPGPPDEQYF

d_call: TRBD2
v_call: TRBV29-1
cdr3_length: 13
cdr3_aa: CSVEVTSGRPPPF

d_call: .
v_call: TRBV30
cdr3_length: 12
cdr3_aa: CAWSGGYYEQYF

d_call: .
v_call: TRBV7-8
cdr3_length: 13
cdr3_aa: CASSSRQDNEQFF